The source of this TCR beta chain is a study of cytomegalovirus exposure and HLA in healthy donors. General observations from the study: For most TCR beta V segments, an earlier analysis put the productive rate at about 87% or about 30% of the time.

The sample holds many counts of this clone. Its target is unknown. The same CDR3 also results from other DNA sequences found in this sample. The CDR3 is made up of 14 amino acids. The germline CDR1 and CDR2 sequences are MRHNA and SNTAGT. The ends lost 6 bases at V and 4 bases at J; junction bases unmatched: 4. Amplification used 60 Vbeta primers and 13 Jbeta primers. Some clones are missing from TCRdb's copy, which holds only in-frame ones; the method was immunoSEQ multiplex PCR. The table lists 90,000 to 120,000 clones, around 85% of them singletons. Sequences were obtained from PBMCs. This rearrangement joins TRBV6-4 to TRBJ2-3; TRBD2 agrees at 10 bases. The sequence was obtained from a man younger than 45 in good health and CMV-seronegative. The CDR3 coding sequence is TGTGCCAGCAGCACCAGCGGGGGGGCAGATACGCAGTATTTT. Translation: CASSTSGGADTQYF.